Sequencing of this T cell receptor (beta chain) was carried out in a study of cytomegalovirus exposure and HLA in healthy donors (dated by TCRdb to about 2017). General notes on the study: In an earlier analysis of roughly 500 of the donors, 276 Gb of sequence data and some 100 million unique TCR beta sequences from some 170 million T cells were reported. An early release that covered about 600 HLA-typed donors contained approximately 320 gigabases of sequencing data and 75 million to 100 million unique TCR sequences. The genetic ancestry cluster associated with self-reported Caucasian donors included roughly four fifths of the roughly 400 genotyped donors. The study was designed to test whether signatures of past pathogen exposure could be identified by cataloging public T cell receptors. Using immunosequencing, the study profiled T cell repertoires from around 670 subjects and related those repertoires to cytomegalovirus serostatus. In addition to the first cohort of around 670 subjects, a separate validation cohort of approximately 110 different subjects was used. High-throughput TCR immunosequencing, statistical association of individual TCRs with disease status, and machine learning were combined to predict cytomegalovirus infection status. In a later analysis, previously published TCR beta repertoires from several hundred donors were re-analyzed and high-resolution HLA genotyping was added so that TCR occurrence patterns could be studied. In the later analysis, no new phenotypic data were used to find candidate immune exposures; instead, reliance was placed on TCR beta sequences and their occurrence across donors. To decide whether each TCR beta V gene segment behaved as functional or pseudogenic, an earlier analysis of 587 of the donors relied on high-throughput TCR beta sequencing. Alongside the repertoire data, information on donor age, sex, ethnicity and CMV serostatus was compiled. Genome-wide SNP genotypes for about 65% of the roughly 670 donors were used in a later genetic analysis, which treated that subset as a discovery cohort. Every repertoire in the discovery cohort had been generated on one and the same sequencing platform. Both class I and class II loci were covered by HLA typing, at four-digit resolution. The number of donors typed differed by locus, with 629-630 for A, B, C, DRB1 and DQB1, 522 for DQA1, some 570 for DPA1, and roughly 450 for DPB1. Four or five DR-DQ haplotypes were handled as single units for association and clustering, since linkage in the cohort was strong. On average, about 240,000 unique TCR beta nucleotide sequences were sequenced per donor among 398 genotyped donors of the cohort, with roughly 18% of those sequences being non-productive. The paper's findings and limits, for the study overall: Because HLA typing was missing for some donors at each locus, association tests included only the typed subset. According to a later analysis, TCR association rates differed among HLA loci, with DRB1 alleles showing the most associated TCRs and HLA-C alleles showing the fewest. Three of the identified cytomegalovirus-associated TCR beta chains were confirmed in vitro to be specific for cytomegalovirus antigens. CMV serostatus was the only immune exposure information available for the cohort. Across donors, most TCR sequences were observed very rarely, whereas some public TCRs were present in many individuals. In the study, approximately 160 TCR beta chains were listed as associated with cytomegalovirus. Compared with equally common non-associated chains, HLA-associated TCR beta chains in a later analysis were more clonally expanded and had lower generation probabilities. A group of highly shared sequence variants was considered likely to be a technical artifact of the sequencing pipeline. The 87-base-pair reads could not distinguish some IMGT-functional V segments, including TRBV6-2 and TRBV6-3, so those segments were excluded. In a later genetic analysis, fewer N-insertions in productive TCRs were reported among donors in an Asian-associated ancestry cluster than the approximately 710-donor mean. Sequencing depth was assumed to be roughly uniform across donors in the presence/absence analyses, though that assumption may not hold. A further reported finding was that TCR beta sequences accurately predicted the HLA-A and HLA-B alleles for most subjects in the first cohort. The earlier analysis of approximately 590 of the donors excluded roughly 17 rarely observed V segments, including chromosome 9 orphons, because counts were too low. According to the authors, the approach could potentially be generalized to other disease states and immunological phenotypes. Linkage disequilibrium might explain the correlated functional status among segregating V segments, but an unknown experimental factor could not be ruled out. In both the original and validation cohorts, the classifier was reported to diagnose cytomegalovirus status with high specificity and sensitivity. Assigning TCR associations to individual alleles was difficult when HLA alleles, especially DR and DQ, strongly co-occurred. A later analysis associated about 18,000 TCR beta sequences with specific HLA alleles at a false discovery rate of 0.05. A later analysis reported that several top co-occurrence clusters appeared linked to parvovirus B19, influenza, CMV and Epstein-Barr virus. In a later genetic analysis, a missense DCLRE1C variant was associated with V-gene and J-gene trimming of TCR beta chains, and the association was replicated in an independent cohort. A later analysis found that most CMV-associated TCR beta chains appeared HLA-restricted, with HLA associations seemingly driven largely by CMV exposure. Broadly in line with IMGT annotations, most TCR beta V segments showed up in productive rearrangements about 87% or about 30% of the time in an earlier analysis of approximately 600 of the donors. The cohort was sequenced for TCR beta chains only, and without alpha or paired-chain data the features that could be detected were limited.

For this clone: Its antigen is not yet known. No base quality values were provided; no much bigger clone lies one nucleotide off.

From the cysteine up to the phenylalanine, the CDR3 has a length of 12 residues. CDR3 DNA is the only sequence kept; it has 36 bases, read in frame from the first base. Per the germline V gene, MDHEN is the CDR1 and SYDVKM is the CDR2. Cut back by 6 bases and 10 bases, the V and J ends lie 13 bases apart. Library generation was performed with the immunoSEQ multiplex PCR assay. A mixture of 60 forward primers for TCR Vbeta segments and 13 reverse primers for TCR Jbeta segments was used in the multiplex PCR. The CDR3 region of rearranged TCR beta genes was amplified from genomic DNA by a multiplex PCR assay. The amplified TCR beta libraries were sequenced on the Illumina HiSeq System as 87-base-pair reads. The published analysis was carried out like this. A later analysis counted approximately 76 million unique TCR beta chains across the 550 to 750 repertoires, and some 11 million of these chains were shared by at least two donors. Raw reads were error-corrected and collapsed into unique sequences by a nearest-neighbor algorithm in which closely related sequences were merged to remove PCR and sequencing errors. V, D and J gene segments were assigned by aligning CDR3 sequences to IMGT reference sequences. For a sequence to be retained, a match of at least six nucleotides to both a V gene segment and a J gene segment was required. Rearrangements were called productive when the CDR3 lacked stop codons and stayed in frame with V and J; all others were non-productive. CDR3 was defined by IMGT convention, running from the second conserved V-encoded cysteine to the conserved J-encoded phenylalanine. The earlier analysis of roughly 590 of the donors excluded sequences that lacked an unambiguous match to a single V gene segment. An earlier analysis of a few hundred of the donors classified V segments as functional when productive rearrangements were above 56.7% and as segregating when the standard deviation between donors was above 5%. To diagnose cytomegalovirus status from the catalog of TCR beta chain sequences, a statistical classification framework was built. In a later analysis, V and J genes were assigned by comparing TCR nucleotide sequences against IMGT/GENE-DB human TR gene sequences. The TCRdist pipeline was used in a later analysis to assign CDR3 sequences and most-parsimonious VDJ recombination scenarios. In a later analysis, each TCR beta chain was defined by its CDR3 amino acid sequence together with its V-gene family, and reads lacking a unique V-gene family were excluded. To address suspected cross-contamination and a sequencing artifact, a later analysis removed over 500 highly shared, low-generation-probability nucleotide sequences. For each public chain, a later analysis derived a clonal expansion index from normalized ranks of inferred template counts within each repertoire. A later analysis computed generation probabilities with a VDJ recombination model fitted to out-of-frame rearrangements, and checked the results against IGoR. A later analysis scored TCR-TCR, TCR-HLA and TCR-CMV co-occurrence with hypergeometric tests, applying a repertoire-size bias correction to TCR pairs. To estimate false discovery rates, a later analysis permuted the HLA or CMV assignments 20 times. In a later analysis, co-occurring TCRs were grouped with DBSCAN, and TCRdist sequence similarity was added when clustering was performed within HLA-allele-positive subsets. For co-occurrence clustering, repertoires with fewer than 30,000 or more than 120,000 public chains were excluded, along with a handful of repertoires with anomalous nucleotide sharing. The source is immuneACCESS, and TCRdb retained only in-frame sequences with V and J called. Part of the clones is not carried over; for the studies checked, unresolved V genes explain less than half of this, and the remainder is unexplained. The V and J calls and clone size were taken over from that table, and D and trimming were inferred from the DNA. For this sample there are over 90,000 clones; 60% to 80% appear just once. The ten top clones hold more than 13% of the sample.

In total, 666 healthy bone marrow donors made up the cohort. All cohort members were sampled while nominally healthy, although unrecorded immune exposures were likely present. The donor tested CMV seropositive and was one of the 289 seropositive cohort members. A peripheral blood sample was provided by each donor, and peripheral blood mononuclear cells were used for TCR beta sequencing. The Qiagen DNeasy Blood Extraction Kit was used to extract genomic DNA from the blood cell samples. The sequenced sample was PBMCs. The clonotype comes from a woman between 45 and 60 years old in good health and CMV-seropositive. This chain is built from TRBV28 and TRBJ2-1; the D gene lacks a confident call. The DNA is as follows: TGTGCCAGCAGCCTACTAAGGCGGGAGCAGTTCTTC. Its protein reads: CASSLLRREQFF.